The 28 T cell receptor beta chains given below trace back to one sample, sequenced in a study of T cell responses to AZD1222 COVID-19 vaccine. The assay was immunoSEQ multiplex PCR, and TCRdb's table has in-frame clones only and misses some. The table lists about 94,000 clones, 85% of them singletons. The sample in question was peripheral blood, obtained 28 days after the second AZD1222 dose. The receptors originated from an adult who received the AZD1222 COVID-19 vaccine.

This chain links TRBV2 with TRBJ2-2, with D perhaps TRBD2 (5 bases). CDR1 SNHLY and CDR2 FYNNEI come from the germline V gene. The CDR3 has 15 residues. The V gene lost 4 bases and the J gene lost 0 bases, with 9 bases spanning the gap. The CDR3: CASSGLASNTGELFF. The CDR3 DNA sequence: TGTGCCAGCAGTGGTTTAGCGTCGAACACCGGGGAGCTGTTTTTT.

This clone appeared a single time. This chain uses TRBV11-2 with TRBJ2-5; D not resolved. Per germline, CDR1 SGHAT and CDR2 FQNNGV. The CDR3 has 13 amino acids. The germline V and J ends were trimmed by 4 bases and 4 bases, with 10 bases remaining between them. CDR3 sequence (DNA): TGTGCCAGCAGCTCCTGGGCCGGAGAGACCCAGTACTTC. Its protein product is CASSSWAGETQYF.

The chain links TRBV5-1 to TRBJ1-1, with a tentative D call TRBD1 (5 bases). The V end was cut by 6 bases, the J end by 4 bases, with 19 bases between. Germline CDR1 and CDR2: SGHRS and YFSETQ. The CDR3 is 15 residues long. The CDR3 coding sequence is TGCGCCAGCACCCTTGGGGGGGGGATGGGCACTGAAGCTTTCTTT. Amino acid sequence: CASTLGGGMGTEAFF.

The chain employs TRBV19 and TRBJ1-2; 8 bases are a match to TRBD1. Germline values: CDR1 LNHDA, CDR2 SQIVND (reference sequence). V shed 5 bases and J 7 bases; nucleotides not matched to a gene: 9. The CDR3 is made up of 14 amino acids. DNA for the CDR3: TGTGCCAGTAGTTTCCAGGGGGCGCCGGCTGGCTACACCTTC. It codes for CASSFQGAPAGYTF.

This rearrangement joins TRBV18 to TRBJ1-5; 8 bases agree with TRBD1. CDR1 and CDR2 from the germline V gene are KGHSH and LQKENI. The CDR3 consists of 13 residues. J gave up 10 bases and V 2 bases, and 4 bases lay outside the gene matches. The CDR3 bases are TGTGCCAGCTCACCAGCCGACAGGGGTCCCCAGCATTTT. This sequence encodes CASSPADRGPQHF.

The chain joins TRBV28 to TRBJ1-6, with 7 positions matching TRBD1. Per germline, CDR1 MDHEN and CDR2 SYDVKM. The V and J ends lost 5 bases and 6 bases, in that order; junction bases with no gene match: 7. The CDR3 has 15 residues. CDR3 sequence (DNA): TGTGCCAGCAGTCCCCGACAGGGAGCTAATTCACCCCTCCACTTT. Translated, it gives CASSPRQGANSPLHF.

The rearrangement uses TRBV6-5 and TRBJ1-2; D possibly corresponds to TRBD1 (6 bases). The germline V and J ends were trimmed by 5 bases and 3 bases, with 10 bases remaining between them. Germline-derived CDR1 and CDR2 are MNHEY and SVGAGI. The CDR3 has 13 residues. The CDR3 sequence is CASSPRTDYGYTF. CDR3 DNA sequence: TGTGCCAGCAGTCCCAGGACAGACTATGGCTACACCTTC.

V and J are TRBV15 and TRBJ1-1; the D is unclear. CDR1 is LNHNV, CDR2 YYDKDF, per germline (reference sequence). The CDR3 is 11 residues long. V gave up 6 bases and J gave up 3 bases, with 5 bases separating them. CDR3 loop: CATREDTEAFF. The DNA for the CDR3 is TGTGCCACCAGGGAGGACACTGAAGCTTTCTTT.

V usage is TRBV15 and J usage is TRBJ2-3; tentative D call: TRBD2 (6 bases). Germline V gene sequence: CDR1 LNHNV, CDR2 YYDKDF (reference sequence). CDR3 length: 14 amino acids. V was shortened by 7 bases and J by 5 bases, with 16 bases between the two germline ends. CDR3 nucleotide sequence: TGTGCCACCATAAACGGGCTGGGGGGAGATACGCAGTATTTT. Amino acid sequence: CATINGLGGDTQYF.

This clone was counted only a few times. This sequence joins TRBV5-1 and TRBJ1-1; D unclear. Trimming pared 0 bases from V and 1 base from J, leaving 13 bases between. CDR1 SGHRS and CDR2 YFSETQ come from the germline V gene. The CDR3 length is 16 residues. The CDR3 protein is CASSLGRRGRNTEAFF. The DNA for the CDR3 is TGCGCCAGCAGCTTGGGGCGACGAGGCCGGAACACTGAAGCTTTCTTT.

This clone occurred once. The chain links TRBV15 to TRBJ1-1; D may be TRBD1 (5 bases). CDR3 size: 13 residues. Germline CDR1 LNHNV, CDR2 YYDKDF (reference sequence). The ends were cut back, 5 bases at V and 4 bases at J, with 11 bases in the middle. This CDR3 reads CATSFHRGTEAFF. DNA of the CDR3: TGTGCCACCAGCTTCCATAGGGGCACTGAAGCTTTCTTT.

This clone was counted once. The gene calls are TRBV2 and TRBJ1-6; 8 bases fit TRBD1. The CDR3 runs to 14 residues. Germline V lookup: CDR1 SNHLY, CDR2 FYNNEI. J lost 6 bases, V lost 4 bases, and 2 bases had no gene match. CDR3 bases: TGTGCCAGCAGTGGGGACAGGACTAATTCACCCCTCCACTTT. Residues: CASSGDRTNSPLHF.

This clone appeared a single time. V gene TRBV10-3 combines with J gene TRBJ1-5; 8 bases are a match to TRBD1. Germline CDR1 and CDR2: ENHRY and SYGVKD. There are 14 residues in the CDR3. With V trimmed by 6 bases and J by 4 bases, 5 bases remained unmatched. Written as DNA, the CDR3 is TGTGCCATCAGCTCAGGGGGCGGTAATCAGCCCCAGCATTTT. It yields the protein CAISSGGGNQPQHF.

This chain links TRBV19 with TRBJ1-2; weak D call: TRBD1 (5 bases). Trimming took 5 bases from V and 0 from J, leaving 10 bases between them. CDR1 LNHDA and CDR2 SQIVND come from the germline V gene (reference sequence). The CDR3 extends over 14 amino acids. The CDR3 nucleotides are TGTGCCAGTAGTTATGGGACCGCTAACTATGGCTACACCTTC. Translating gives CASSYGTANYGYTF.

The DNA for the CDR3 is TGCGCCAGCAGCTCACAGGGGGCTGGCACAGATACGCAGTATTTT. Translation: CASSSQGAGTDTQYF. The rearrangement links TRBV5-1 to TRBJ2-3; 9 bases are a match to TRBD1. The V and J ends lost 3 bases and 1 base, in that order; junction bases with no gene match: 3. The CDR3 has 15 amino acids. Germline assignment: CDR1 SGHRS and CDR2 YFSETQ.

The rearrangement links TRBV9 to TRBJ2-7, with 7 bases that match TRBD2. Per the germline V gene, CDR1 is SGDLS and CDR2 is YYNGEE. The CDR3 has 13 amino acids. V lost 0 bases and J lost 7; bases outside the gene matches: 4. CDR3 DNA: TGTGCCAGCAGCGTAGAAGGCGGGAGAGAGCAGTACTTC. Residues: CASSVEGGREQYF.

V usage is TRBV28 and J usage is TRBJ1-6, with D perhaps matching TRBD1 (5 bases). CDR1 is MDHEN and CDR2 is SYDVKM in the germline V gene. V gave up 6 bases and J gave up 9 bases, with 21 bases separating them. The CDR3 sequence is 16 residues long. The CDR3 region has the DNA TGTGCCAGCAGGGAAGGGGCGATAGCTGACTTTTCACCCCTCCACTTT. This translates into CASREGAIADFSPLHF.

The chain couples TRBV15 to TRBJ2-1, with a weak D call TRBD2 (5 bases). Trimming took 1 base from V and 4 from J, leaving 11 bases between them. The CDR3 is 15 amino acids. Germline-derived CDR1 and CDR2 are LNHNV and YYDKDF (reference sequence). The CDR3 region is CATSRVGGGYNEQFF. The CDR3 nucleotides are TGTGCCACCAGCAGAGTAGGAGGCGGGTACAATGAGCAGTTCTTC.

This clone has only one observation. The J gene is TRBJ1-1, the V gene TRBV13; D gene uncertain. The CDR3 is 15 residues long. Germline V gene data show CDR1 as PRHDT and CDR2 as FYEKMQ (reference sequence). V lost 3 bases and J lost 1, with 12 bases in between. CDR3 region: CASSFSGNWNTEAFF. The CDR3 DNA is TGTGCCAGCAGCTTTTCCGGCAATTGGAACACTGAAGCTTTCTTT.

This chain uses TRBV2 with TRBJ2-5; 12 nucleotides agree with TRBD2. The ends lost 8 bases at V and 5 bases at J; junction bases unmatched: 6. The CDR3 runs 14 residues. Germline V CDR1 and CDR2: SNHLY, FYNNEI. CDR3 DNA sequence: TGTGCCAGCTCTAGCGGGGGGGCCCGGGAGACCCAGTACTTC. This codes for CASSSGGARETQYF.

This rearrangement joins TRBV15 to TRBJ2-5; the D is unclear. Looked up from germline, CDR1 is LNHNV and CDR2 is YYDKDF (reference sequence). Trimming took 5 bases from V and 3 from J, leaving 13 bases between them. The CDR3 runs to 14 residues. CDR3 DNA: TGTGCCACCAGCGAAGGACGGTACAAAGAGACCCAGTACTTC. This sequence encodes CATSEGRYKETQYF.

This clone occurred a few times. This sequence joins TRBV28 and TRBJ1-4; no clear D gene. The CDR3 is 15 amino acids. Germline V gene sequence: CDR1 MDHEN, CDR2 SYDVKM. Trimming shortened V by 1 base and J by 3 bases, and 9 bases separated the two germline ends. The CDR3 sequence is CASSLSPPANEKLFF. The DNA for the CDR3 is TGTGCCAGCAGTTTATCCCCCCCGGCTAATGAAAAACTGTTTTTT.

The J gene is TRBJ2-1, the V gene TRBV5-4; 12 bases align to TRBD2. J was trimmed by 6 bases and V by 3 bases; bases with no gene match: 1. CDR1 and CDR2 (germline): SGHNT, YYREEE (reference sequence). The CDR3 extends over 14 amino acids. The CDR3 DNA reads TGTGCCAGCAGCTCTAGCGGGAGGGCCAATGAGCAGTTCTTC. Translation: CASSSSGRANEQFF.

The chain links TRBV12-3 or TRBV12-4 to TRBJ1-2; D perhaps matches TRBD1 (6 bases). Trimming shortened V by 5 bases and J by 8 bases, and 15 bases separated the two germline ends. CDR3 length equals 13 residues. The CDR3 sequence is CASSHGQNVGYTF. The DNA for the CDR3 is TGTGCCAGCAGTCACGGACAGAACGTAGGCTACACCTTC.

The rearrangement links TRBV7-9 to TRBJ2-1; 7 positions agree with TRBD2. Trimming took 5 bases from V and 6 from J; bases not matched to a gene: 10. Germline V gene lookup returns CDR1 SEHNR and CDR2 FQNEAQ (reference sequence). This CDR3 is 15 amino acids long. The CDR3 loop reads CASSPPGLPSNEQFF. CDR3 in DNA: TGTGCCAGCAGCCCTCCGGGACTACCGAGCAATGAGCAGTTCTTC.

The CDR3: CASSGPAGAYEQYF. DNA for the CDR3: TGCGCCAGCAGCGGTCCAGCGGGGGCCTACGAGCAGTACTTC. The chain combines TRBV5-1 with TRBJ2-7; 8 bases map to TRBD2. This CDR3 has 14 residues. Germline trimming cut 4 bases from V and 2 bases from J; bases unmatched to any gene: 5. Germline V gives CDR1 SGHRS, CDR2 YFSETQ.

This chain uses TRBV6-1 with TRBJ2-7; D is unresolved. Germline V CDR1 and CDR2: MNHNS, SASEGT. Trimming removed 6 bases from V and 1 base from J, with 10 bases in between. The CDR3 totals 13 residues. The CDR3 is CASSWAPSYEQYF. Written as DNA, the CDR3 is TGTGCCAGCAGCTGGGCCCCTTCCTACGAGCAGTACTTC.

This chain connects TRBV5-1 to TRBJ2-3, with 8 bases lining up with TRBD1. Germline trimming cut 1 base from V and 6 bases from J; bases unmatched to any gene: 4. The CDR3 has 14 amino acids. Germline lookup yields CDR1 SGHRS and CDR2 YFSETQ. CDR3 amino acids: CASSLYQGADTQYF. CDR3 nucleotides: TGCGCCAGCAGCTTGTACCAGGGGGCCGATACGCAGTATTTT.